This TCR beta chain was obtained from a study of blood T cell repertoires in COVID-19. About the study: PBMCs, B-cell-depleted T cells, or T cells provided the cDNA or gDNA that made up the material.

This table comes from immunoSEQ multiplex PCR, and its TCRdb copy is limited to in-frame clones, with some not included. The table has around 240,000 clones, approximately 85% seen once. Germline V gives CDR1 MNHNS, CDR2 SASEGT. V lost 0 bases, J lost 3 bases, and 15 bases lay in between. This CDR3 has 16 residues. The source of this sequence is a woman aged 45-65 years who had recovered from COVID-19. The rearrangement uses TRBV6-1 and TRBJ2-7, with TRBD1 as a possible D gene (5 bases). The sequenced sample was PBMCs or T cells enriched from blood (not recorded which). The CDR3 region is CASSEALRTTYYEQYF. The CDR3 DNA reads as TGTGCCAGCAGTGAAGCGCTTCGGACAACCTACTACGAGCAGTACTTC.